These 11 T cell receptor beta chains came from one sample sequenced in a study of T cell changes during pregnancy in multiple sclerosis. Repertoires were generated with immunoSEQ multiplex PCR, while TCRdb's copy carries only in-frame clones and drops some. In the table there are around 70,000 clones, roughly 92% of which are singletons. This specimen was peripheral blood, taken in the second trimester of pregnancy. Receptors originate from a female donor with multiple sclerosis, enrolled in a pregnancy study.

The chain recombines TRBV12-5 with TRBJ2-3; tentative D call: TRBD2 (5 bases). This CDR3 is built from 18 residues. Trimming removed 0 bases at V and 0 bases at J, with 16 bases between. CDR1 is LGHNT and CDR2 is FRNRAP in the germline V gene. Written as DNA, the CDR3 is TGTGCTAGTGGTTTGGTTTGGGTTTTCGGGGAGAGCACAGATACGCAGTATTTT. As protein: CASGLVWVFGESTDTQYF.

The DNA for the CDR3 is TGTGCCAGCAGCAAAGGAACCTTCCGGGGATATCAGCCCCAGCATTTT. It encodes CASSKGTFRGYQPQHF. The chain has TRBV21-1 and TRBJ1-5. TRBV21-1 is labeled a pseudogene. CDR3 length: 16 residues.

The sample holds a few counts of this clone. J is TRBJ1-1 and V is TRBV11-3, with D possibly being TRBD1 (5 bases). The CDR3 is made up of 13 amino acids. Between the trimmed V and J ends, which lost 5 bases and 3 bases, there was a span of 10 bases. Germline assignment: CDR1 SGHNT and CDR2 YENEEA. The CDR3 nucleotides are TGTGCCAGCAGCGCGGAACAGGACACTGAAGCTTTCTTT. This codes for CASSAEQDTEAFF.

The CDR3 is CASSQFNTPFSGNTIYF. The CDR3 coding sequence is TGCGCCAGCAGTCAATTTAACACCCCCTTCTCTGGAAACACCATATATTTT. This chain connects TRBV23-1 to TRBJ1-3, with D hard to call. TRBV23-1 is annotated as an ORF whose role is uncertain. Deletions cut 1 base from V and 0 bases from J, with 13 bases between. This CDR3 region has 17 residues.

The CDR3 region has the DNA TGTGCCAGCAGTTACTCCCCCGGGAGGTACGAGCAGTACTTC. The encoded protein is CASSYSPGRYEQYF. The rearrangement links TRBV6-5 to TRBJ2-7; 7 bases are shared with TRBD2. The CDR3 has 14 amino acids. V gave up 0 bases and J gave up 4 bases; unmatched junction bases: 3. Germline CDR1 is MNHEY and CDR2 is SVGAGI.

The rearrangement joins TRBV2 to TRBJ2-1, with TRBD2 as a possible D gene (6 bases). This CDR3 is 12 amino acids long. V lost 4 bases and J 8 bases, leaving 9 bases between the germline ends. Germline CDR1 reads SNHLY; CDR2 reads FYNNEI. CDR3 residues: CASSVSGDEQFF. The CDR3 DNA follows: TGTGCCAGCAGTGTATCGGGGGATGAGCAGTTCTTC.

V is TRBV10-3 and J is TRBJ2-2, with 7 bases lining up with TRBD1. This CDR3 has 17 residues. CDR1 is ENHRY and CDR2 is SYGVKD in the germline V gene. With 6 bases clipped from V and 3 bases from J, the junction kept 13 bases outside the gene matches. The CDR3 loop is CAIRNRTGGGDTGELFF. CDR3 DNA: TGTGCCATCAGAAATAGGACAGGAGGAGGTGACACCGGGGAGCTGTTTTTT.

This clone was picked up one time. The chain is built from TRBV7-3 and TRBJ2-2; D not certain. The CDR3 is made up of 16 amino acids. The V gene's germline CDR1 is SGHTA and CDR2 FQGTGA. V lost 5 bases and J 0 bases, leaving 13 bases between the germline ends. CDR3 residues: CASSQQAPANTGELFF. CDR3 sequence (DNA): TGTGCCAGCAGCCAGCAGGCTCCGGCGAACACCGGGGAGCTGTTTTTT.

The chain recombines TRBV27 with TRBJ2-1; 9 bases align to TRBD1. The germline gives CDR1 MNHEY, CDR2 SMNVEV (reference sequence). With V trimmed by 5 bases and J by 13 bases, 6 bases remained unmatched. The CDR3 has 12 amino acids. The CDR3 nucleotides are TGTGCCAGCAGTATCGGACAGGGGCCCCAGTTCTTC. Protein: CASSIGQGPQFF.

The chain employs TRBV6-4 and TRBJ2-1; TRBD2 aligns across 8 bases. CDR1 and CDR2 (germline): MRHNA, SNTAGT. V dropped 0 bases and J dropped 8; count of bases not matched to a gene: 12. The CDR3 consists of 17 residues. CDR3 in amino acids: CASSDSLAGGPLYEQFF. The CDR3 DNA reads TGTGCCAGCAGTGACTCTCTTGCGGGAGGACCGTTGTATGAGCAGTTCTTC.

The rearrangement joins TRBV19 to TRBJ1-4, with 7 bases identical to TRBD1. Germline CDR1 and CDR2: LNHDA and SQIVND (reference sequence). After removal of 6 bases from V and 8 bases from J, the junction contained 6 bases not matched to a gene. This CDR3 contains 13 residues. The CDR3 DNA reads as TGTGCCAGTAGCACAGGGGTTGGGGAAAAACTGTTTTTT. Its translation: CASSTGVGEKLFF.